These 7 T cell receptor beta chains originate from one sample sequenced in a study of blood T cell repertoires in COVID-19. Libraries were prepared by immunoSEQ multiplex PCR; TCRdb keeps only in-frame clonotypes and omits some of them. The sample yields some 73,000 clones, about 74% seen once. The specimen sequenced was peripheral blood. Every receptor here comes from a man between 65 and 79 years old with COVID-19, enrolled during active disease.

This clone was recorded once. This rearrangement joins TRBV2 to TRBJ1-1; D perhaps matches TRBD1 (5 bases). Trimming stripped 6 bases from V and 1 base from J, with 9 bases between. The germline V gene encodes CDR1 SNHLY and CDR2 FYNNEI. The CDR3 has 13 amino acids. The CDR3 DNA follows: TGTGCCAGCAGAATGACAGCGAACACTGAAGCTTTCTTT. Translation: CASRMTANTEAFF.

The chain is built from TRBV5-4 and TRBJ2-7, with 9 bases aligning to TRBD2. CDR1 is SGHNT, CDR2 YYREEE, per germline (reference sequence). Trimming took 5 bases from V and 4 from J; bases not matched to a gene: 10. The CDR3 has 15 amino acids. The CDR3 region is CASSYQAGGAYEQYF. The CDR3 DNA follows: TGTGCCAGCAGTTATCAAGCGGGAGGAGCGTACGAGCAGTACTTC.

The V call is TRBV4-3, the J call TRBJ2-2, with D possibly matching TRBD2 (5 bases). CDR3 length: 15 residues. Trimming pared 5 bases from V and 0 bases from J, leaving 10 bases between. Looked up from germline, CDR1 is LGHNA and CDR2 is YSLEER. CDR3 amino acids: CASSFGLTNTGELFF. The CDR3 region has the DNA TGCGCCAGCAGCTTCGGACTCACGAACACCGGGGAGCTGTTTTTT.

The rearrangement uses TRBV6-6 and TRBJ2-1, with D uncertain. With 3 bases removed from V and 1 base from J, the gap between germline ends came to 10 bases. The germline CDR1 and CDR2 sequences are MNHNY and SVGAGI (reference sequence). The CDR3 loop spans 15 amino acids. The CDR3 DNA is TGTGCCAGCAGTTATTACTCCGGTTCCTACAATGAGCAGTTCTTC. Translation gives CASSYYSGSYNEQFF.

The chain couples TRBV5-5 to TRBJ1-2, with D unresolved. Germline lookup yields CDR1 SGHKS and CDR2 YYEKEE (reference sequence). The CDR3 spans 15 residues. The V end was cut by 0 bases, the J end by 0 bases, with 9 bases between. CDR3 in amino acids: CASSLADTANYGYTF. Here the CDR3 DNA reads TGTGCCAGCAGCTTGGCCGACACCGCTAACTATGGCTACACCTTC.

The sample holds one count of this clone. This chain connects TRBV5-1 to TRBJ1-2, with TRBD1 matching over 9 bases. The length of the CDR3 is 14 residues. The ends lost 5 bases at V and 4 bases at J; junction bases unmatched: 6. Per germline, CDR1 SGHRS and CDR2 YFSETQ. For the CDR3, the DNA is TGCGCCAGCAGATCGGGACAGGGCAGCTATGGCTACACCTTC. Translation gives CASRSGQGSYGYTF.

The rearrangement joins TRBV20-1 to TRBJ2-1; D is ambiguous. The CDR3 runs to 13 residues. Trimming took 3 bases from V and 7 from J, leaving 13 bases between them. Germline V gene lookup returns CDR1 DFQATT and CDR2 SNEGSKA (reference sequence). For the CDR3, the DNA is TGCAGTGCTAGTAAGCGTAACGCGAATGAGCAGTTCTTC. It specifies CSASKRNANEQFF.